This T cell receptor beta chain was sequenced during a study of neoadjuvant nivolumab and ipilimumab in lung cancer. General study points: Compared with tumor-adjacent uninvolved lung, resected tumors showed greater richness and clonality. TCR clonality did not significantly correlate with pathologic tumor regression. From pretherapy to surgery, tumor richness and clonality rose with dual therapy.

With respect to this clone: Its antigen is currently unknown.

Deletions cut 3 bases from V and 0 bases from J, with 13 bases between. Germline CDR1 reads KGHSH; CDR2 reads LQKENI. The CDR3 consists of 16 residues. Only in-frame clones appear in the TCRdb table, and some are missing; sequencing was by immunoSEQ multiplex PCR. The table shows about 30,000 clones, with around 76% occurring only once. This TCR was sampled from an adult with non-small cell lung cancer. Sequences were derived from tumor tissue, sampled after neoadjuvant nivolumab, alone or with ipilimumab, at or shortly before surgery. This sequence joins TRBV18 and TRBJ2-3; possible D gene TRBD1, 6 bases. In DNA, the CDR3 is TGTGCCAGCTCACCCCCTCTAGGGGGTAGCACAGATACGCAGTATTTT. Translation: CASSPPLGGSTDTQYF.